Here is one T cell receptor beta chain with its context. The data originate from a study of blood T cell repertoires in COVID-19. Study in general: Whether acute or convalescent, the COVID-19 samples came from the United States, Italy and Spain. The analysed material was cDNA or gDNA that came from T cells, B-cell-depleted T cells, or PBMCs.

Original analysis: Amplifying reference gene primers gave estimates of nucleated cell counts. Libraries were prepared by immunoSEQ multiplex PCR; TCRdb keeps only in-frame clonotypes and omits some of them. V and J calls and clone size are given by that table; D and trimming were obtained from the DNA. The sample contains a few hundred thousand clones, 84% of which appear only once. CDR3 length equals 15 residues. After removal of 3 bases from V and 6 bases from J, the junction contained 7 bases not matched to a gene. Germline assignment: CDR1 SNHLY and CDR2 FYNNEI. This TCR came from a woman in her thirties or forties who had recovered from COVID-19. Sequencing was done on a sample of peripheral blood. The chain couples TRBV2 to TRBJ1-5, with 8 bases fitting TRBD1. CDR3 loop: CASSEGQVRGQPQHF. Written as DNA, the CDR3 is TGTGCCAGCAGTGAGGGACAGGTTCGCGGTCAGCCCCAGCATTTT.